This T cell receptor (beta chain) was sequenced during a study of Graves' ophthalmopathy and Graves' hyperthyroidism. Notes on the study in general: A model built from 13 signatures distinguished ophthalmopathy from stable hyperthyroidism with about 90% sensitivity and less than 83% specificity.

TCR beta CDR3 regions were amplified from RNA transcripts. Following a first-round RT-PCR that used HTBI primers, a second-round multiplex PCR was carried out. TCRdb redid the calling of the multiplex PCR reads with MiXCR, one entry per CDR3 protein. The sample yields almost 750,000 distinct CDR3 sequences, roughly 40% seen once. V lost 3 bases, J lost 5 bases, and 4 bases lay in between. Germline V gives CDR1 LNHNV, CDR2 YYDKDF (reference sequence). This CDR3 spans 12 amino acids. This clonotype came up many times. Its specificity is not known. Uncontrolled infections, pregnancy, lactation or other autoimmune diseases led to patient exclusion. The authors used Ficoll-Paque density gradient centrifugation to separate PBMCs. The input was more than 8 ml of fresh peripheral blood.

V gene TRBV15 combines with J gene TRBJ1-4; D is uncertain. The clonotype was recovered from an adult man with Graves' ophthalmopathy. Sample: peripheral blood. Here the CDR3 DNA reads TGTGCCACCAGCAGCCGGAATGAAAAACTGTTTTTT. Amino acids: CATSSRNEKLFF. The full variable domain, completed using reference TRBV15 and TRBJ1-4, is DAMVIQNPRYQVTQFGKPVTLSCSQTLNHNVMYWYQQKSSQAPKLLFHYYDKDFNNEADTPDNFQSRRPNTSFCFLDIRSPGLGDTAMYLCATSSRNEKLFFGSGTQLSVL.